A single sample gave rise to the 26 T cell receptor beta chains below, sequenced in a study of hypomethylating agent response in myelodysplastic syndrome. Sequencing was performed with immunoSEQ multiplex PCR; in TCRdb, only in-frame clones are kept and a portion is missing. The data contain several thousand clones, approximately 84% of them seen just once; the ten biggest clones take up around 8.9%. The sample consisted of bone marrow, taken before or after starting hypomethylating agent treatment for myelodysplastic syndrome (not recorded which). These receptors were taken from a human donor with myelodysplastic syndrome.

The sample holds one count of this clone. This chain uses TRBV19 with TRBJ1-5, with D maybe TRBD1 (5 bases). The CDR3 sequence is 14 residues long. Looked up from germline, CDR1 is LNHDA and CDR2 is SQIVND (reference sequence). Trimming cost V 2 bases and J 4 bases, with 9 bases left between them. CDR3 amino acids: CASSIFRGNQPQHF. The CDR3 nucleotides read TGTGCCAGTAGTATATTCCGGGGGAATCAGCCCCAGCATTTT.

This clone was recorded once. The rearrangement uses TRBV2 and TRBJ2-7; D ambiguous. The CDR3 spans 11 residues. In germline, CDR1 is SNHLY, CDR2 FYNNEI. V lost 6 bases, J lost 2 bases, and 5 bases lay in between. DNA of the CDR3: TGTGCCAGCAGGGAGACCTACGAGCAGTACTTC. Translation gives CASRETYEQYF.

The rearrangement uses TRBV12-5 and TRBJ1-1, with 8 bases fitting TRBD1. The germline V gene encodes CDR1 LGHNT and CDR2 FRNRAP. The V gene end was trimmed by 6 bases and the J gene end by 10 bases; junction bases not matched to a gene: 10. The CDR3 is made up of 13 amino acids. CDR3: CASGTGTGDRAFF. The CDR3 coding sequence is TGTGCTAGTGGAACCGGGACAGGCGATCGAGCTTTCTTT.

The chain uses TRBV20-1 and TRBJ2-3; D is undetermined. The V and J ends lost 2 bases and 6 bases respectively, with 6 bases between them. Germline V gene lookup returns CDR1 DFQATT and CDR2 SNEGSKA (reference sequence). This CDR3 region has 11 residues. The CDR3 DNA reads as TGCAGTGCTAGACATAGGGATACGCAGTATTTT. This translates into CSARHRDTQYF.

This clone showed up just once. The chain carries TRBV4-1 and TRBJ2-1; the D gene is possibly TRBD1 (5 bases). V was trimmed by 0 bases and J by 11 bases, leaving 14 bases between them. The germline gives CDR1 MGHRA, CDR2 YSYEKL. The CDR3 length is 14 residues. The CDR3 nucleotides are TGCGCCAGCAGCCAAGACGACAGAGATTCGAAGCAGTTCTTC. This encodes CASSQDDRDSKQFF.

The count of this clone is one. This rearrangement joins TRBV7-9 to TRBJ2-5; possibly TRBD2 for D (5 bases). V was trimmed by 4 bases and J by 8 bases, leaving 17 bases between them. The germline CDR1 and CDR2 sequences are SEHNR and FQNEAQ (reference sequence). CDR3 size: 14 residues. CDR3 in amino acids: CASSSVATQVTQYF. The CDR3 DNA reads TGTGCCAGCAGCTCAGTAGCGACACAAGTCACCCAGTACTTC.

The V call is TRBV7-2, the J call TRBJ2-3, with unresolved D. Trimming left V 5 bases short and J 6 bases short, with 12 bases between. This CDR3 contains 13 residues. Germline V lookup: CDR1 SGHTA, CDR2 FQGNSA. The CDR3 coding sequence is TGTGCCAGCAGCGTAGTCTCTGGGGATACGCAGTATTTT. Protein product: CASSVVSGDTQYF.

This clone has only one observation. V usage is TRBV29-1 and J usage is TRBJ1-1; no definite D call. V was cut by 5 bases and J by 1 base, with 11 bases left in between. The CDR3 contains 13 residues. Looked up from germline, CDR1 is SQVTM and CDR2 is ANQGSEA. The CDR3 DNA sequence: TGCAGCGTTATTACAGCCTCGAACACTGAAGCTTTCTTT. This gives the protein CSVITASNTEAFF.

This clone was counted only a few times. The chain recombines TRBV6-1 with TRBJ1-5; D is possibly TRBD1 (6 bases). Germline assignment: CDR1 MNHNS and CDR2 SASEGT. Trimming removed 6 bases from V and 7 bases from J, with 13 bases in between. This CDR3 has 13 residues. The CDR3 sequence: CASSGDMRQPQHF. The CDR3 bases are TGTGCCAGCAGCGGGGACATGAGGCAGCCCCAGCATTTT.

The CDR3 DNA follows: TGCGCCAGCAGCTTGTCTGTTTCGATGGGGGAGCAGTATTTT. Translation gives CASSLSVSMGEQYF. The genes are TRBV5-1 and TRBJ2-3, with D perhaps being TRBD1 or TRBD2 (5 bases each). The CDR3 is made up of 14 amino acids. Germline V gene sequence: CDR1 SGHRS, CDR2 YFSETQ. Trimming stripped 1 base from V and 11 bases from J, with 17 bases between. The variable domain in full, with the rest retrieved from reference TRBV5-1 and TRBJ2-3, is KAGVTQTPRYLIKTRGQQVTLSCSPISGHRSVSWYQQTPGQGLQFLFEYFSETQRNKGNFPGRFSGRQFSNSRSEMNVSTLELGDSALYLCASSLSVSMGEQYFGPGTRLTVL.

This clone has only a few counts. V and J are TRBV5-1 and TRBJ2-7; the D gene is possibly TRBD2 (5 bases). This CDR3 has 14 amino acids. Germline lookup yields CDR1 SGHRS and CDR2 YFSETQ. Between the trimmed V and J ends, which lost 0 bases and 1 base, there was a span of 8 bases. This CDR3 reads CASSLGRGSYEQYF. CDR3 DNA: TGCGCCAGCAGCTTGGGTCGGGGATCCTACGAGCAGTACTTC.

The chain couples TRBV11-2 to TRBJ2-6; D not resolved. This CDR3 is built from 13 residues. Germline V gene data show CDR1 as SGHAT and CDR2 as FQNNGV. Trimming pared 5 bases from V and 5 bases from J, leaving 7 bases between. The chain's CDR3 is CASSPNWANVLTF. The CDR3 DNA reads TGTGCCAGCAGCCCCAACTGGGCCAACGTCCTGACTTTC.

J is TRBJ2-7 and V is TRBV19; TRBD2 matches at 8 bases. Germline V CDR1 and CDR2: LNHDA, SQIVND (reference sequence). The V segment lost 4 bases and the J segment 2 bases; nucleotides outside the gene matches: 7. The CDR3 sequence is 15 residues long. In DNA, the CDR3 is TGTGCCAGTAGTACCCGACGGGGGGGGGCCTACGAGCAGTACGTC. Its protein is CASSTRRGGAYEQYV.

The J gene is TRBJ1-1, the V gene TRBV7-9; D unclear. CDR1 SEHNR and CDR2 FQNEAQ come from the germline V gene (reference sequence). The CDR3 consists of 14 residues. The V end was cut by 5 bases, the J end by 1 base, with 11 bases between. CDR3 in amino acids: CASSPGLANTEAFF. CDR3 coding DNA: TGTGCCAGCAGCCCCGGACTAGCGAACACTGAAGCTTTCTTT.

V usage is TRBV7-2 and J usage is TRBJ2-2, with D maybe TRBD2 (6 bases). The length of the CDR3 is 15 residues. The germline gives CDR1 SGHTA, CDR2 FQGNSA. V was cut by 1 base and J by 1 base, with 7 bases left in between. The CDR3 sequence: CASSLVGGNTGELFF. The CDR3 DNA reads TGTGCCAGCAGCTTAGTCGGGGGGAACACCGGGGAGCTGTTTTTT.

V and J are TRBV28 and TRBJ1-6; no reliable D call. The CDR3 is made up of 15 amino acids. Germline lookup yields CDR1 MDHEN and CDR2 SYDVKM. V was cut by 4 bases and J by 9 bases, with 16 bases left in between. Here the CDR3 DNA reads TGTGCCAGCAGTTCGACGGATTTTCCCCGTTCACCCCTCCACTTT. It translates to CASSSTDFPRSPLHF.

The chain couples TRBV30 to TRBJ2-7; tentative D call: TRBD2 (5 bases). This CDR3 contains 14 residues. The germline gives CDR1 GTSNPN, CDR2 SVGIG (reference sequence). Trimming left V 2 bases short and J 2 bases short, with 13 bases between. The CDR3 is CAWSWTVLPYEQYF. CDR3 bases: TGTGCCTGGAGTTGGACTGTTCTTCCCTACGAGCAGTACTTC.

V and J are TRBV7-9 and TRBJ2-7; the match to TRBD1 covers 7 bases. The CDR3 covers 14 residues. The germline V gene has CDR1 SEHNR and CDR2 FQNEAQ (reference sequence). J was trimmed by 2 bases and V by 4 bases; bases with no gene match: 5. The CDR3 region is CASSSGDRPYEQYF. CDR3 bases: TGTGCCAGCAGCTCCGGGGACAGACCCTACGAGCAGTACTTC.

The chain joins TRBV7-2 to TRBJ1-3; 7 bases agree with TRBD1. The junction had 12 bases not matched to a gene; V was cut back by 5 bases and J by 2 bases. The CDR3 sequence is 17 residues long. Germline V gene sequence: CDR1 SGHTA, CDR2 FQGNSA. DNA for the CDR3: TGTGCCAGCAGCGCCCGAACAGGGGTTAAGCCTGGAAACACCATATATTTT. Its protein is CASSARTGVKPGNTIYF. The full variable domain, rest sourced from reference TRBV7-2 and TRBJ1-3, is GAGVSQSPSNKVTEKGKDVELRCDPISGHTALYWYRQSLGQGLEFLIYFQGNSAPDKSGLPSDRFSAERTGGSVSTLTIQRTQQEDSAVYLCASSARTGVKPGNTIYFGEGSWLTVV.

This clone has more than one count but fewer than ten. The V gene is TRBV2, the J gene TRBJ2-2; D possibly uses TRBD1 or TRBD2 (5 bases each). The V end lost 7 bases, the J end lost 0 bases, and 9 bases lay between the germline ends. The CDR3 spans 14 residues. Per the germline V gene, CDR1 is SNHLY and CDR2 is FYNNEI. The CDR3 region has the DNA TGTGCCAGCATGGGGACGCCGAACACCGGGGAGCTGTTTTTT. As protein: CASMGTPNTGELFF.

CDR3 region: CASSPPGQYGYTF. CDR3 DNA: TGTGCCAGCAGCCCTCCGGGACAGTATGGCTACACCTTC. V usage is TRBV21-1 and J usage is TRBJ1-2; TRBD1 is the table's D call and was not checked against the DNA. TRBV21-1 is recorded as a pseudogene. CDR3 length equals 13 residues.

The CDR3 loop is CASSVDRTSGSVETQYF. The CDR3 DNA is TGTGCCAGCAGCGTCGATAGGACTAGCGGGAGTGTTGAGACCCAGTACTTC. The chain carries TRBV9 and TRBJ2-5; 13 positions agree with TRBD2. V shed 2 bases, J shed 5 bases, and the junction held 9 bases outside the gene matches. Germline V gives CDR1 SGDLS, CDR2 YYNGEE. The CDR3 loop spans 17 amino acids.

The genes are TRBV11-2 and TRBJ2-3; TRBD2 might be the D (6 bases). The CDR3 is 13 residues long. From germline, CDR1 is SGHAT and CDR2 FQNNGV. V was shortened by 8 bases and J by 2 bases, with 11 bases between the two germline ends. DNA for the CDR3: TGTGCCAGCGGATGGAGGGTCACAGATACGCAGTATTTT. Protein: CASGWRVTDTQYF.

The V gene is TRBV19, the J gene TRBJ1-1; D uncertain. Germline CDR1 is LNHDA and CDR2 is SQIVND (reference sequence). Trimming took 7 bases from V and 1 from J, leaving 4 bases between them. The CDR3 has 11 amino acids. CDR3 protein: CASKGNTEAFF. In DNA, the CDR3 is TGTGCCAGTAAGGGGAACACTGAAGCTTTCTTT.

This chain uses TRBV7-3 with TRBJ1-2, with 8 bases identical to TRBD1. Germline loops: CDR1 SGHTA, CDR2 FQGTGA. The CDR3 length is 13 residues. J was trimmed by 7 bases and V by 2 bases; bases with no gene match: 3. The CDR3 sequence: CASSLQGASGYTF. The CDR3, as DNA: TGTGCCAGCAGCTTACAGGGGGCGTCTGGCTACACCTTC.

V and J are TRBV5-8 and TRBJ2-5, with D perhaps matching TRBD1 (6 bases). Germline assignment: CDR1 SGHTS and CDR2 YDEGEE. The CDR3 extends over 14 amino acids. V was shortened by 0 bases and J by 7 bases, with 13 bases between the two germline ends. CDR3 sequence (DNA): TGTGCCAGCAGCTTGGCTGGGGGCGGCGGGACCCAGTACTTC. It is translated as CASSLAGGGGTQYF.